The 20 T cell receptor beta chains below all came from one sample that was sequenced in a study of T cells in localized non-small cell lung cancer. Method: immunoSEQ multiplex PCR; TCRdb's copy keeps in-frame clones and lacks some. Among approximately 3,000 clones listed, approximately 24% were seen once. Specimen: lung tumor tissue, collected before any cancer treatment. Source of these receptors: a man aged 40 to 70 with stage I lung adenocarcinoma.

In its sample, this clone ranks as large (0.1 to 1%). The chain employs TRBV18 and TRBJ2-7; D gene unclear. Trimming pared 2 bases from V and 3 bases from J, leaving 8 bases between. Germline CDR1 is KGHSH and CDR2 is LQKENI. This CDR3 comprises 13 residues. The CDR3 reads CASSPVAVYEQYF. The CDR3 DNA reads as TGTGCCAGCTCACCAGTAGCCGTCTACGAGCAGTACTTC.

This chain connects TRBV23-1 to TRBJ1-1; tentative D call: TRBD1 (6 bases). TRBV23-1 is classed as an ORF, of uncertain function. The CDR3 is made up of 16 amino acids. V was shortened by 8 bases and J by 0 bases, with 19 bases between the two germline ends. The CDR3 reads CASLVPGDSMNTEAFF. In DNA, the CDR3 is TGCGCCAGCCTCGTACCAGGGGACTCCATGAACACTGAAGCTTTCTTT.

The gene calls are TRBV30 and TRBJ1-2; D unresolved. Trimming shortened V by 2 bases and J by 4 bases, and 14 bases separated the two germline ends. CDR1 is GTSNPN and CDR2 is SVGIG in the germline V gene (reference sequence). CDR3 length: 14 amino acids. This chain's CDR3 is CAWSPSMGFYGYTF. The DNA of the CDR3 is TGTGCCTGGAGTCCTTCTATGGGGTTCTATGGCTACACCTTC.

The count of this clone is one. The chain carries TRBV5-1 and TRBJ1-1; the D gene is possibly TRBD1 (5 bases). CDR3 length: 15 amino acids. Germline CDR1 SGHRS, CDR2 YFSETQ. Trimming stripped 0 bases from V and 4 bases from J, with 13 bases between. The CDR3 region is CASSLANQGGTEAFF. The CDR3 coding sequence is TGCGCCAGCAGCTTGGCAAATCAGGGCGGCACTGAAGCTTTCTTT.

The chain has TRBV19 and TRBJ1-1; TRBD1 matches at 7 bases. This CDR3 contains 14 residues. Trimming at V came to 9 bases and at J to 1 base, leaving 8 bases not matched to a gene. Germline V CDR1 and CDR2: LNHDA, SQIVND (reference sequence). The CDR3 is CASVQGTPNTEAFF. CDR3 coding DNA: TGTGCCAGCGTACAGGGGACTCCGAACACTGAAGCTTTCTTT.

The sample holds a few counts of this clone. The chain carries TRBV9 and TRBJ2-7; D gene ambiguous. Trimming cost V 5 bases and J 3 bases, with 9 bases left between them. Germline V CDR1 and CDR2: SGDLS, YYNGEE. CDR3 size: 12 residues. The CDR3 region is CASSERGYEQYF. The CDR3 coding sequence is TGTGCCAGCAGTGAGCGAGGCTACGAGCAGTACTTC.

This clone was seen only a few times. V is TRBV6-8 and J is TRBJ1-6, with 8 bases lining up with TRBD1. V was clipped by 2 bases and J by 8 bases; unmatched bases: 11. Germline CDR1 MNHGY, CDR2 SAAAGT. This CDR3 is 17 amino acids long. The CDR3 protein is CASSYTRQGKSYSPLHF. CDR3 DNA sequence: TGTGCCAGCAGTTACACCAGACAGGGGAAGAGTTATTCACCCCTCCACTTT.

The chain joins TRBV19 to TRBJ1-1; no clear D. V lost 4 bases to trimming and J lost 3 bases, with 18 bases between them. CDR1 is LNHDA, CDR2 SQIVND, per germline (reference sequence). The CDR3 runs to 16 residues. The CDR3: CASSSLGLPLDTEAFF. CDR3 in DNA: TGTGCCAGTAGTAGCCTTGGACTTCCGCTAGACACTGAAGCTTTCTTT.

This clone is deemed medium-sized. The rearrangement uses TRBV9 and TRBJ2-1; TRBD2 is a possible D gene (5 bases). This CDR3 comprises 15 residues. Per the germline V gene, CDR1 is SGDLS and CDR2 is YYNGEE. The germline V and J ends were trimmed by 4 bases and 10 bases, with 21 bases remaining between them. CDR3 loop: CASSTEGDNHQEQFF. In nucleotides, the CDR3 is TGTGCCAGCAGCACCGAGGGTGACAACCACCAGGAGCAGTTCTTC.

This sequence joins TRBV6-8 and TRBJ2-1; 15 positions agree with TRBD2. This CDR3 region has 17 residues. Per germline, CDR1 MNHGY and CDR2 SAAAGT. V trimming: 2 bases; J trimming: 7 bases; junction bases outside the gene matches: 6. CDR3 coding DNA: TGTGCCAGCAGTTACCCTGGACTAGCGGGAGGGCATAATGAGCAGTTCTTC. Amino acid sequence: CASSYPGLAGGHNEQFF.

In its sample, this clone was seen a few times. This chain links TRBV6-8 with TRBJ2-7; D perhaps matches TRBD1 (6 bases). The CDR3 spans 15 residues. With 0 bases removed from V and 4 bases from J, the gap between germline ends came to 13 bases. CDR1 is MNHGY and CDR2 is SAAAGT in the germline V gene. CDR3 amino acids: CASSYSSGTSYEQYF. The CDR3 DNA reads TGTGCCAGCAGTTACTCGTCCGGGACATCATACGAGCAGTACTTC.

This clone is labeled as large. The chain employs TRBV6-1 and TRBJ2-3; TRBD2 matches 8 bases. The CDR3 covers 14 residues. The germline CDR1 and CDR2 sequences are MNHNS and SASEGT. The J segment lost 4 bases and the V segment lost 0 bases, leaving 0 bases of the junction unmatched. The CDR3: CASSEAGGADTQYF. As DNA, the CDR3 is TGTGCCAGCAGTGAAGCCGGGGGGGCAGATACGCAGTATTTT.

By share, this clone counts as medium-sized. The chain joins TRBV11-3 to TRBJ2-3; D is perhaps TRBD1 or TRBD2 (5 bases each). Germline V gene data show CDR1 as SGHNT and CDR2 as YENEEA. This CDR3 is built from 14 residues. Trimming took off 6 bases at V and 2 bases at J, with 12 bases between the two ends. The chain's CDR3 is CASSPRDLTDTQYF. The CDR3 region has the DNA TGTGCCAGCAGTCCAAGGGACCTCACAGATACGCAGTATTTT.

This clone showed up just a few times. The chain carries TRBV30 and TRBJ2-6; D unclear. Per germline, CDR1 GTSNPN and CDR2 SVGIG (reference sequence). The CDR3 totals 12 residues. Trimming removed 5 bases from V and 0 bases from J, with 2 bases in between. The CDR3 DNA reads TGTGCCTGGGACTCTGGGGCCAACGTCCTGACTTTC. Protein sequence: CAWDSGANVLTF.

There are a few counts of this clone. The chain joins TRBV6-8 to TRBJ2-1; D assignment may be TRBD1 or TRBD2 (5 bases each). The V and J ends lost 5 bases and 4 bases respectively, with 18 bases between them. Germline V gene sequence: CDR1 MNHGY, CDR2 SAAAGT. The CDR3 is 16 amino acids. For the CDR3, the DNA is TGTGCCAGCAGTCCCTTATCGGGGCTTAATTACAATGAGCAGTTCTTC. Amino acid sequence: CASSPLSGLNYNEQFF.

Only one count was recorded for this clone. The V gene is TRBV19, the J gene TRBJ2-2; 8 nucleotides match TRBD2. The CDR3 has 17 amino acids. Germline values: CDR1 LNHDA, CDR2 SQIVND (reference sequence). J was trimmed by 2 bases and V by 0 bases; bases with no gene match: 5. The CDR3 loop is CASSIDPLAANTGELFF. CDR3 nucleotides: TGTGCCAGTAGTATAGATCCACTAGCGGCAAACACCGGGGAGCTGTTTTTT.

The chain is built from TRBV6-8 and TRBJ2-7; tentative D call: TRBD1 (5 bases). This CDR3 has 12 amino acids. Trimming took off 6 bases at V and 2 bases at J, with 8 bases between the two ends. Germline lookup yields CDR1 MNHGY and CDR2 SAAAGT. CDR3 in amino acids: CASRAGTYEQYF. The CDR3 DNA reads as TGTGCCAGCAGAGCAGGGACCTACGAGCAGTACTTC.

This clone was seen a few times. The J gene is TRBJ1-1, the V gene TRBV6-8; TRBD1 matches at 9 bases. The CDR3 extends over 16 amino acids. With 1 base clipped from V and 12 bases from J, the junction kept 15 bases outside the gene matches. Germline loops: CDR1 MNHGY, CDR2 SAAAGT. The CDR3 nucleotides read TGTGCCAGCAGTTACTACCCAAGGGGACAGGGTTCAGGACCTTTCTTT. Encoded protein: CASSYYPRGQGSGPFF.

This clone is termed medium-sized. The gene calls are TRBV11-3 and TRBJ1-5, with D unclear. The CDR3 has 14 residues. The germline V gene has CDR1 SGHNT and CDR2 YENEEA. V shed 5 bases and J shed 5 bases, with 13 bases lying between them. The CDR3 protein is CASSTSGPHQPQHF. The CDR3 region has the DNA TGTGCCAGCAGCACCTCAGGACCCCATCAGCCCCAGCATTTT.

CDR3 nucleotide sequence: TGTGCCAGTAGTGGGGGCAATTCACCCCTCCACTTT. This codes for CASSGGNSPLHF. This chain connects TRBV19 to TRBJ1-6; tentatively, D is TRBD1 (6 bases). CDR3 length: 12 residues. Germline CDR1 LNHDA, CDR2 SQIVND (reference sequence). Trimming took 5 bases from V and 7 from J, leaving 6 bases between them.